This T cell receptor (beta chain) was sequenced for a study of blood T cells in healthy people across ages. Study-wide results and caveats: Aged donors had fewer naive CD4+ cells and lower diversity than long-lived donors.

Unmatched junction bases numbered 7, after V lost 0 bases and J lost 4 bases. Germline CDR1 is MNHEY and CDR2 is SVGAGI. The CDR3 loop spans 17 amino acids. This clonotype appeared a few times. As yet, its antigen is unknown. Extractions gave at least 5 micrograms of total RNA per sample. The authors ran a second PCR of roughly 6 to 12 cycles using a sample-barcoded 5' primer and a J-beta primer mix. Each CDR3 protein is one row after TCRdb ran MiXCR on the 5' RACE reads. Among hundreds of thousands of distinct CDR3 sequences listed, 49% were seen once. This chain joins TRBV6-5 and TRBJ2-5; 11 nucleotides agree with TRBD2. Material: blood. This clonotype was sampled from a woman aged 55 to 70 in good health. The DNA of the CDR3 is TGTGCCAGCAGTTACTCGATTTTTCTAGCGGGAGGAGAGACCCAGTACTTC. It encodes CASSYSIFLAGGETQYF.